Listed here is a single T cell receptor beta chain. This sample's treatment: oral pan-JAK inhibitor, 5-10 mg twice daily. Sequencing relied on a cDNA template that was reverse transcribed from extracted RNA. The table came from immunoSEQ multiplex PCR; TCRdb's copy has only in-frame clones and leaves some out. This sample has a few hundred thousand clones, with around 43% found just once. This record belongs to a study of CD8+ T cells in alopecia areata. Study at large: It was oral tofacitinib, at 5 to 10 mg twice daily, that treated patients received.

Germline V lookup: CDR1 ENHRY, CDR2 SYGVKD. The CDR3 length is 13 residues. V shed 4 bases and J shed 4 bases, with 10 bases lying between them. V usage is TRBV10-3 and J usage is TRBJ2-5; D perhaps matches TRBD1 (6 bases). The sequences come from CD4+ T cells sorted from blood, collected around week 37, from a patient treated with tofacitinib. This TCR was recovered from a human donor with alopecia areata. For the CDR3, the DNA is TGTGCCATCAGTGGTCTAGGGGGAGAGACCCAGTACTTC. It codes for CAISGLGGETQYF.